This entry concerns a single TCR beta chain. Its antigen remains unknown. This specimen comes from a study of post-analysis software for immune sequencing data. Findings and caveats of the study: Higher frequency in patients than in controls was seen for about five TRBV segments, with TRBV5-6, TRBV5-1 and TRBV20-1 among them. Controls' normalized Chao1 diversity significantly exceeded that of multiple sclerosis patients.

The V gene lost 5 bases and the J gene lost 0 bases, with 14 bases spanning the gap. The CDR3 extends over 16 amino acids. CDR1 is LGHNA and CDR2 is YNFKEQ in the germline V gene. Sequencing libraries made from TCR beta cDNA carried unique molecular identifiers. TCRdb reprocessed the PCR reads via MiXCR and lists one record per CDR3 protein. The data hold about 570,000 distinct CDR3 sequences, with around a third observed a single time. Input material: blood. This TCR was sampled from a girl aged 2-17 years with multiple sclerosis. This chain uses TRBV4-2 with TRBJ2-1, with D possibly being TRBD1 (6 bases). For the CDR3, the DNA is TGTGCCAGCAGCAAGCTTACAGGGAGCTCCTACAATGAGCAGTTCTTC. Its translation is CASSKLTGSSYNEQFF.